A selection of T cell receptor beta chains follows, all from one sample in a study of CD8 T cells in ankylosing spondylitis. Each CDR3 protein is one row after TCRdb ran MiXCR on the 5' RACE reads. The table lists hundreds of thousands of distinct CDR3 sequences, about 20% of them singletons, with around 13% in the top ten. Sequences were obtained from blood, either unsorted or a sorted T cell fraction (not recorded which). The receptors were gathered from a male donor with ankylosing spondylitis or in good health (not recorded which). CDR3s include the opening cysteine and the closing phenylalanine or tryptophan. The D gene is left open where the match is weak. Only some rows state a clone size, as once, few, many or a class for expanded clones.

v_call	j_call	d_call	clone_size	cdr3_nt	cdr3_aa
TRBV7-9	TRBJ2-3	TRBD2	few	TGTGCCAGCAGCGCAAGACTAGCGGGGGGCACAGATACGCAGTATTTT	CASSARLAGGTDTQYF
TRBV10-3	TRBJ2-3	TRBD2	.	TGTGCCATCAGTTCAGGGACTAGCGGGGGCCCCAGCACAGATACGCAGTATTTT	CAISSGTSGGPSTDTQYF
TRBV27	TRBJ1-6	TRBD1	.	TGTGCCAGCAGTTTATACGGGACAGGGAACTCACCCCTCCACTTT	CASSLYGTGNSPLHF
TRBV9	TRBJ2-5	TRBD2	few	TGTGCCAGCAGCGACATCACAGCGGGGGGGCTTGGAGAGACCCAGTACTTC	CASSDITAGGLGETQYF
TRBV5-5	TRBJ1-1	.	.	TGTGCCAGCAGCTTGAATCCCGACCTGAACACTGAAGCTTTCTTT	CASSLNPDLNTEAFF
TRBV9	TRBJ2-3	TRBD1	few	TGTGCCAGCAGCGATCAGCCAGGACAGGGGGGCACAGATACGCAGTATTTT	CASSDQPGQGGTDTQYF
TRBV2	TRBJ2-1	TRBD2	few	TGTGCCAGCAGTGAATTGGGCGGGGGGCACAATGAGCAGTTCTTC	CASSELGGGHNEQFF
TRBV24-1	TRBJ2-5	.	few	TGTGCCACCAGTGACCGGACTGAAGAGACCCAGTACTTC	CATSDRTEETQYF
TRBV28	TRBJ1-6	TRBD1	.	TGTGCCAGCTCCTGGACAGGGCGTAATTCACCCCTCCACTTT	CASSWTGRNSPLHF
TRBV28	TRBJ2-7	.	few	TGTGCCAGCACCCACAATCCTACGATGAACTACGAGCAGTACTTC	CASTHNPTMNYEQYF
TRBV21-1	TRBJ2-3	.	.	TGTGCCGGCCTAGCGGGGGGGCCGACAGATACGCAGTATTTT	CAGLAGGPTDTQYF
TRBV27	TRBJ1-5	TRBD1	few	TGTGCCAGCAGCCATACAGGGGGCGGTCAGCCCCAGCATTTT	CASSHTGGGQPQHF
TRBV7-9	TRBJ2-2	.	.	TGTGCCAGCAGCTTAGCGGAGTACACCGGGGAGCTGTTTTTT	CASSLAEYTGELFF
TRBV5-1	TRBJ2-5	TRBD1	few	TGCGCCAGCAGCTTGGTTCGGGACAGTCAAGAGACCCAGTACTTC	CASSLVRDSQETQYF
TRBV10-3	TRBJ2-5	TRBD2	once	TGTGCCATCAGTGAGAGCGGGGGGGCCGGGGAGACCCAGTACTTC	CAISESGGAGETQYF
TRBV4-1	TRBJ1-1	TRBD1	few	TGCGCCAGCAGCCACATGACAGGGGGAGGGACTGAAGCTTTCTTT	CASSHMTGGGTEAFF
TRBV21-1	TRBJ2-1	.	.	TGTGCCAGCAGCAAGGAAGCCAGGAGAGGCTACAATGAGCAGTTCTTC	CASSKEARRGYNEQFF
TRBV3-1	TRBJ2-3	.	few	TGTGCCAGCAGCCAAGTCGGGGGCTCGGATACGCAGTATTTT	CASSQVGGSDTQYF
TRBV2	TRBJ2-1	TRBD2	once	TGTGCCAGCAGTGGCTCTTATAGCGGGGGGGTACCTTCCTACAATGAGCAGTTCTTC	CASSGSYSGGVPSYNEQFF
TRBV6-4	TRBJ2-3	.	.	TGTGCCAGCAGTGACGATCGGGGGAGCACAGATACGCAGTATTTT	CASSDDRGSTDTQYF
TRBV7-9	TRBJ1-5	TRBD1	.	TGTGCCAGCAGCTCGGGACAGGGTGCGGGCAATCAGCCCCAGCATTTT	CASSSGQGAGNQPQHF
TRBV7-8	TRBJ2-7	TRBD2	.	TGTGCCAGCAGCTTAGCTGGGGGAGGGTACTACGAGCAGTACTTC	CASSLAGGGYYEQYF
TRBV12-3/TRBV12-4	TRBJ2-3	.	few	TGTGCCACCGAGCCCCCACAGGGCACAGATACGCAGTATTTT	CATEPPQGTDTQYF
TRBV27	TRBJ2-3	TRBD2	.	TGTGCCAGCAGTGCCGAGTTAGCGGGGTTAGATACGCAGTATTTT	CASSAELAGLDTQYF
TRBV4-1	TRBJ2-1	TRBD2	few	TGCGCCAGCAGCCCCGTAGGGACTACCTCTGCCTACAATGAGCAGTTCTTC	CASSPVGTTSAYNEQFF
TRBV7-9	TRBJ2-2	.	few	TGTGCCAGCAGCTCCAGGTTCACCGGGGAGCTGTTTTTT	CASSSRFTGELFF
TRBV6-5	TRBJ2-5	TRBD1	.	TGTGCCAGCAGTTATGGCCCCGCGGACAGGGGAAAAGAGACCCAGTACTTC	CASSYGPADRGKETQYF
TRBV2	TRBJ2-1	TRBD2	.	TGTGCCAGCAGCGCCAGACTAGCGGGGGGGTACCATGAGCAGTTCTTC	CASSARLAGGYHEQFF
TRBV5-6	TRBJ2-7	.	.	TGTGCCAGCAGCTTGGATGACAGGCGGATCGACGAGCAGTACTTC	CASSLDDRRIDEQYF
TRBV29-1	TRBJ1-6	.	few	TGCAGCGTGCAACAGGATTTTAATTCACCCCTCCACTTT	CSVQQDFNSPLHF
TRBV20-1	TRBJ1-2	.	few	TGCAGTGCTAGAGGGCTGGACTATGGCTACACCTTC	CSARGLDYGYTF
TRBV6-1	TRBJ1-1	TRBD1	.	TGTGCCAGCAGACCCGGGACAGGAATCACTGAAGCTTTCTTT	CASRPGTGITEAFF
TRBV20-1	TRBJ2-1	.	few	TGCAGTGCTGAGCCCTCCCGGTCCTACAATGAGCAGTTCTTC	CSAEPSRSYNEQFF
TRBV28	TRBJ2-7	TRBD1	.	TGTGCCAGCAGATACAGGGGGCCATACGAGCAGTACTTC	CASRYRGPYEQYF
TRBV2	TRBJ2-3	.	.	TGTGCCAGCAGAGAACCGGGACTCAGCACAGATACGCAGTATTTT	CASREPGLSTDTQYF
TRBV25-1	TRBJ1-1	.	.	TGTGCCAGCAGTGATTTAAGGACTGAAGCTTTCTTT	CASSDLRTEAFF
TRBV7-2	TRBJ2-5	.	.	TGTGCCAGCAGCTTGGCCTCCGACCTTCAAGAGACCCAGTACTTC	CASSLASDLQETQYF
TRBV6-1	TRBJ1-2	.	few	TGTGCCAGCAGTGCCAGTTCGGGCTATGGCTACACCTTC	CASSASSGYGYTF
TRBV29-1	TRBJ2-5	.	many	TGCAGCGTTGAAGGGCAGGGCGGTGGCGAAGAGACCCAGTACTTC	CSVEGQGGGEETQYF